This T cell receptor (beta chain) was sequenced for a study of blood T cell repertoires in COVID-19. The V and J ends lost 0 bases and 2 bases, in that order; junction bases with no gene match: 10. The CDR3 consists of 16 residues. The germline gives CDR1 GTSNPN, CDR2 SVGIG (reference sequence). As processed by the authors: Reference gene primer amplification yielded estimated nucleated cell counts. Clones were sequenced by immunoSEQ multiplex PCR, and TCRdb holds only the in-frame ones, with some missing. That table supplies the V and J calls and clone size; D and trimming were determined from the DNA. The repertoire holds roughly 200,000 clones, with approximately 86% as singletons.

Sequencing input: PBMCs or T cells enriched from blood (not recorded which). The chain is built from TRBV30 and TRBJ2-7, with TRBD2 identical over 7 bases. This TCR came from a woman aged 30 to 39 who had recovered from COVID-19. The DNA for the CDR3 is TGTGCCTGGAGTGTGGGCGGACTAGTATTGACCTACGAGCAGTACTTC. This translates into CAWSVGGLVLTYEQYF.